This section outlines one T cell receptor (beta chain) sequence together with its context. There are 14 residues in the CDR3. Germline trimming cut 7 bases from V and 7 bases from J; bases unmatched to any gene: 8. Germline V gene sequence: CDR1 SQVTM, CDR2 ANQGSEA. This entry comes from a study of OX40 agonist ivuxolimab in advanced cancers. Study as a whole: Age averaged about 60 years (range roughly 23 to 85), and just over 80% were male.

Sequencing used immunoSEQ multiplex PCR; TCRdb keeps in-frame clones, though not all of them. In the table there are about 50,000 clones, around nine tenths of which are singletons. This clonotype originated in an adult with an advanced solid tumor such as melanoma, head and neck, liver or kidney cancer. The J gene is TRBJ2-7, the V gene TRBV29-1, with 15 bases aligning to TRBD2. The sample was CD4+ or CD8+ T cells sorted from blood, taken in a trial of the OX40 agonist ivuxolimab. The CDR3 nucleotides read TGCAGCGCTGGACTAGCGGGAGGGCCAAATGAGCAGTACTTC. It yields the protein CSAGLAGGPNEQYF.